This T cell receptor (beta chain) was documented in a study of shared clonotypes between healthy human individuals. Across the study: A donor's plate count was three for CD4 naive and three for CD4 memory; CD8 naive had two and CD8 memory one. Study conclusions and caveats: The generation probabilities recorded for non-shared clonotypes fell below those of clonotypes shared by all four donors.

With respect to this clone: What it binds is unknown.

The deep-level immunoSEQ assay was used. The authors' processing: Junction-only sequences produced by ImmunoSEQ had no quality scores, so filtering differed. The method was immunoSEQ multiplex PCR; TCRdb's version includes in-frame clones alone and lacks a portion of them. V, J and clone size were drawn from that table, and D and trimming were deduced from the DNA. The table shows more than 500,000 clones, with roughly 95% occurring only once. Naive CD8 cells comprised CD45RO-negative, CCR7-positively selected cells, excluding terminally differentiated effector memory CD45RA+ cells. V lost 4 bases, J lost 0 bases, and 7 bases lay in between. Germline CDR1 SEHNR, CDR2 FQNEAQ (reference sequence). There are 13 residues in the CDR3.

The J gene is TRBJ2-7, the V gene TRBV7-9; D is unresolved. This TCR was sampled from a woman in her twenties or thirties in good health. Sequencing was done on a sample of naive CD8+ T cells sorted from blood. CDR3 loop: CASSYPSSYEQYF. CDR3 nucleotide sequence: TGTGCCAGCAGCTATCCTAGCTCCTACGAGCAGTACTTC.